Listed below are T cell receptor beta chains from one sample, sequenced in a study of T cell responses to AZD1222 COVID-19 vaccine. Clones were sequenced by immunoSEQ multiplex PCR, and TCRdb holds only the in-frame ones, with some missing. The sample lists approximately 180,000 clones, roughly nine tenths seen once, with 1.5% to 2% in the top ten. This material consisted of peripheral blood, taken on day 0 of AZD1222 vaccination. The receptors derive from an adult in good health. Each CDR3 is given with its conserved first and last residue. D genes are given only for firm matches. Size values are once, few and many counts, or a class for expanded clones, and some rows have none.

J: TRBJ1-2; D: -; V: TRBV18; size: -; length: 14; DNA: TGTGCCAGCTTACCCAACAGGGAAGGGTATGGCTACACCTTC; CDR3: CASLPNREGYGYTF
J: TRBJ2-6; D: -; V: TRBV28; size: -; length: 15; DNA: TGTGCCAGCAGTTTTCGATTCTCTGGGGCCAACGTCCTGACTTTC; CDR3: CASSFRFSGANVLTF
J: TRBJ2-1; D: TRBD2; V: TRBV19; size: -; length: 16; DNA: TGTGCCAGTAGTTTGATACTAGCGACCTTTAACAATGAGCAGTTCTTC; CDR3: CASSLILATFNNEQFF
J: TRBJ1-1; D: TRBD1; V: TRBV3-1/TRBV3-2; size: -; length: 14; DNA: TGTGCCAGCAGCCTCGGGACAGCGGGCACTGAAGCTTTCTTT; CDR3: CASSLGTAGTEAFF
J: TRBJ2-7; D: -; V: TRBV19; size: -; length: 19; DNA: TGTGCCAGTAGTATACGGATCAGGGGTTCCTCTAATCAACCCTACGAGCAGTACTTC; CDR3: CASSIRIRGSSNQPYEQYF
J: TRBJ1-5; D: -; V: TRBV19; size: -; length: 13; DNA: TGTGCCAGTTCTGACAGGACCTATCAGCCCCAGCATTTT; CDR3: CASSDRTYQPQHF
J: TRBJ1-1; D: -; V: TRBV5-5; size: -; length: 12; DNA: TGTGCCAGCAGTTCAGGGAACACTGAAGCTTTCTTT; CDR3: CASSSGNTEAFF
J: TRBJ1-5; D: -; V: TRBV28; size: once; length: 14; DNA: TGTGCCAGCAGTTTGGGGAGGGGCAATCAGCCCCAGCATTTT; CDR3: CASSLGRGNQPQHF
J: TRBJ1-2; D: -; V: TRBV6-5; size: -; length: 14; DNA: TGTGCCAGCACCCGGGCGGGGGCAAACTATGGCTACACCTTC; CDR3: CASTRAGANYGYTF
J: TRBJ2-5; D: -; V: TRBV7-2; size: few; length: 16; DNA: TGTGCCAGCAGCACGGGGGACTTCCTAAGGGGCCAGACCCAGTACTTC; CDR3: CASSTGDFLRGQTQYF